Detailed here is one T cell receptor beta chain. As handled by the study authors: How many nucleated cells were present was estimated from reference gene primer amplification. The method was immunoSEQ multiplex PCR; TCRdb's version includes in-frame clones alone and lacks a portion of them. The DNA gave D and trimming, while V, J and clone size come from that table. The sample has about 190,000 clones, around 84% seen once; the top ten hold around 21%. This sample stems from a study of blood T cell repertoires in COVID-19. Study context: COVID-19 samples, acute and convalescent, were from the United States, Italy and Spain. The analysed material was cDNA or gDNA that came from T cells, B-cell-depleted T cells, or PBMCs.

Sample: peripheral blood. The TCR was taken from a human donor in a cohort sampled during active COVID-19.

This CDR3 reads CASSVGEGTQYF. The CDR3 nucleotides read TGTGCCAGCAGCGTAGGTGAGGGTACGCAGTATTTT. The genes are TRBV9 and TRBJ2-3; maybe TRBD2 (5 bases). Trimming shortened V by 0 bases and J by 8 bases, and 7 bases separated the two germline ends. This CDR3 is built from 12 residues. Germline V gives CDR1 SGDLS, CDR2 YYNGEE.